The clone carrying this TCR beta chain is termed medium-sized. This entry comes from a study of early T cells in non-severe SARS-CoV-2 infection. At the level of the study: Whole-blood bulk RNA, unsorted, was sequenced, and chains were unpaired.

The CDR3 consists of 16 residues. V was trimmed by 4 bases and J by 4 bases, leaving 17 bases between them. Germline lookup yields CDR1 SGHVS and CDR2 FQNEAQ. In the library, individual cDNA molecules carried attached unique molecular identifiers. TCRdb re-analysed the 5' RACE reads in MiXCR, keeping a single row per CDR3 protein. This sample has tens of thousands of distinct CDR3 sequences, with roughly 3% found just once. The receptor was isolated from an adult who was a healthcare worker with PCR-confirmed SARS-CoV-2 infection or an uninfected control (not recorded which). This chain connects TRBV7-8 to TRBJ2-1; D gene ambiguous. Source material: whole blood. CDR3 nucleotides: TGTGCCAGCAGCTCAAGGTCGGGCCCTTATTACAATGAGCAGTTCTTC. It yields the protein CASSSRSGPYYNEQFF. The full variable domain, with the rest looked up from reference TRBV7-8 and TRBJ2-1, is GAGVSQSPRYKVAKRGQDVALRCDPISGHVSLFWYQQALGQGPEFLTYFQNEAQLDKSGLPSDRFFAERPEGSVSTLKIQRTQQEDSAVYLCASSSRSGPYYNEQFFGPGTRLTVL.